This T cell receptor beta chain is drawn from a study of cytomegalovirus exposure and HLA in healthy donors (dated by TCRdb to 2017 to 2019). Broadly, across the study: An earlier analysis of approximately 640 of the donors reported approximately 290 Gb of sequence data and approximately 110 million unique TCR beta sequences from 150 million to 200 million T cells. The aim of the study was to test whether cataloging public T cell receptors could identify signatures of past pathogen exposure. An earlier analysis of 500 to 750 of the donors applied high-throughput TCR beta sequencing to assess whether each TCR beta V gene segment acted as functional or pseudogenic. Across some 400 genotyped donors of the cohort, an average of about 250,000 unique TCR beta nucleotide sequences per donor were sequenced, and roughly 20% of those sequences were non-productive. Donor age, sex, ethnicity and CMV serostatus were collected together with the repertoire data. Besides the first cohort of approximately 710 subjects, a separate validation cohort made up of 90 to 150 different subjects was used. Of the roughly 400 genotyped donors, roughly 76% were placed in the genetic ancestry cluster associated with self-reported Caucasian donors. HLA typing covered class I and class II loci at four-digit resolution. Rather than using new phenotypic data, the later analysis identified candidate immune exposures from TCR beta sequences and from how often those sequences occurred across donors. To study patterns of TCR occurrence, a later analysis re-analyzed previously published TCR beta repertoires from hundreds of donors and added high-resolution HLA genotyping. To predict cytomegalovirus infection status, the study brought together high-throughput TCR immunosequencing, statistical association of individual TCRs with disease status, and machine learning. Typing coverage varied by locus: roughly 620-640 donors for A, B, C, DRB1 and DQB1; approximately 520 for DQA1; 606 for DPA1; approximately 450 for DPB1. The study profiled the T cell repertoires of more than 500 subjects by immunosequencing and related them to cytomegalovirus serostatus. An early release covering roughly 640 HLA-typed donors comprised about 320 gigabases of sequencing data and some 79 million unique TCR sequences. All discovery cohort repertoires had been generated using a single sequencing platform. Five DR-DQ haplotypes were treated as single units for association and clustering because of strong linkage in the cohort. A later genetic analysis took genome-wide SNP genotypes for about 65% of the roughly 670 donors and used that subset as a discovery cohort. Broader findings and caveats from the paper: A later genetic analysis associated a missense DCLRE1C variant with V-gene and J-gene trimming of TCR beta chains, and an independent cohort replicated the association. The study listed approximately 160 TCR beta chains as associated with cytomegalovirus. The authors suggested that the approach could potentially be extended to other disease states and immunological phenotypes. A further reported finding was that TCR beta sequences accurately predicted the HLA-A and HLA-B alleles for most subjects in the first cohort. Strong co-occurrence of HLA alleles, especially DR and DQ, made assigning TCR associations to individual alleles difficult. An earlier analysis of approximately 530 of the donors showed that most TCR beta V segments appeared in productive rearrangements either about 87% or about 30% of the time, which broadly matched IMGT annotations. The sequencing pipeline was judged likely to have produced a cluster of highly shared sequence variants as a technical artifact. According to a later analysis, most CMV-associated TCR beta chains appeared to be HLA-restricted, and the HLA associations seemed to be driven largely by CMV exposure. For the cohort, immune exposure information was limited to CMV serostatus. In both the original and validation cohorts, the classifier was reported to diagnose cytomegalovirus status with high specificity and sensitivity. A later analysis reported that several top co-occurrence clusters appeared linked to parvovirus B19, influenza, CMV and Epstein-Barr virus. Roughly uniform sequencing depth across donors was assumed in presence/absence analyses, although this assumption may not hold. Compared with the approximately 670-donor mean, donors in an Asian-associated ancestry cluster had fewer N-insertions in productive TCRs, according to a later genetic analysis. A later analysis associated around 16,000 TCR beta sequences with specific HLA alleles at a false discovery rate of 0.05. Compared with equally common non-associated chains, HLA-associated TCR beta chains in a later analysis were more clonally expanded and had lower generation probabilities. In a later analysis, TCR association rates were found to vary across HLA loci, with the most associated TCRs seen for DRB1 alleles and the fewest for HLA-C alleles. Because HLA typing was unavailable for some donors at each locus, only the typed subset was used in association tests. Correlated functional status among segregating V segments might reflect linkage disequilibrium, but an unknown experimental factor could not be ruled out. In vitro tests confirmed that a few of the cytomegalovirus-associated TCR beta chains recognize cytomegalovirus antigens. Roughly 17 rarely observed V segments, including chromosome 9 orphons, were excluded from the earlier analysis of just under 600 of the donors because counts were too low. Most TCR sequences were seen in very few donors, while some public TCRs were found in many individuals. The cohort was sequenced for TCR beta chains only, and without alpha or paired-chain data the features that could be detected were limited.

As for this clone: The antigen it binds to is not known. No much larger clone exists at a distance of one base, and base qualities are not known.

The cohort comprised fewer than 750 healthy bone marrow donors. Cohort members were all nominally healthy when sampled, although unrecorded immune exposures were likely present. The donor was CMV seronegative and belonged to the group of more than 300 seronegative cohort members. A peripheral blood sample was provided by each donor, and peripheral blood mononuclear cells were used for TCR beta sequencing. The Qiagen DNeasy Blood Extraction Kit was used to extract genomic DNA from the blood cell samples. Receptor libraries were prepared by the immunoSEQ multiplex PCR assay. The multiplex PCR relied on a mix of 60 forward primers for TCR Vbeta segments and 13 reverse primers for TCR Jbeta segments. The CDR3 region of rearranged TCR beta genes was amplified from genomic DNA by a multiplex PCR assay. On the Illumina HiSeq System, the amplified TCR beta libraries were sequenced as 87-base-pair reads. The study's processing was this. A later analysis counted 65 million to 90 million unique TCR beta chains across the 500 to 850 repertoires, and some 11 million of these chains were shared by at least two donors. A nearest-neighbor algorithm error-corrected the raw reads and collapsed the reads into unique sequences, merging closely related sequences to remove PCR and sequencing errors. CDR3 sequences were aligned to IMGT reference sequences to assign V, D and J gene segments. For a sequence to be retained, a match of at least six nucleotides to both a V gene segment and a J gene segment was required. A rearrangement counted as productive if the CDR3 had no stop codons and remained in frame with V and J, and every other rearrangement counted as non-productive. Following IMGT convention, CDR3 was defined as the stretch from the second conserved V-encoded cysteine up to the conserved J-encoded phenylalanine. In an earlier analysis of some 550 of the donors, sequences lacking an unambiguous match to a single V gene segment were excluded. An earlier analysis of some 610 of the donors called V segments functional above 56.7% productive rearrangements and segregating when the between-donor standard deviation exceeded 5%. A statistical classification framework was built to diagnose cytomegalovirus status from the catalog of TCR beta chain sequences. V and J gene assignment, in a later analysis, came from comparing TCR nucleotide sequences with IMGT/GENE-DB human TR gene sequences. Using the TCRdist pipeline, a later analysis assigned CDR3 sequences along with most-parsimonious VDJ recombination scenarios. In a later analysis, each TCR beta chain was defined by its CDR3 amino acid sequence together with its V-gene family, and reads lacking a unique V-gene family were excluded. A later analysis removed 550 to 650 highly shared, low-generation-probability nucleotide sequences to deal with suspected cross-contamination and a sequencing artifact. In a later analysis, a clonal expansion index for each public chain was calculated from normalized within-repertoire ranks of inferred template counts. Generation probabilities in a later analysis came from a VDJ recombination model fitted to out-of-frame rearrangements, and those results were checked against IGoR. In a later analysis, TCR-TCR, TCR-HLA and TCR-CMV co-occurrence was scored with hypergeometric tests, and a repertoire-size bias correction was applied to TCR pairs. False discovery rates were estimated in a later analysis by permuting HLA or CMV assignments 20 times. In a later analysis, co-occurring TCRs were grouped using DBSCAN, with TCRdist sequence similarity added in when clustering inside HLA-allele-positive subsets. Repertoires with fewer than 30,000 or more than 120,000 public chains were left out of co-occurrence clustering, as were several repertoires with anomalous nucleotide sharing. TCRdb stores this immuneACCESS table with in-frame sequences only. Part of the clones is absent; in the studies checked, under half of the shortfall reflects unresolved V genes, and no reason is known for the rest. The V and J calls and clone size are taken from that table; D and trimming were inferred from the DNA. In all, the sample holds some 160,000 clones, and about 80% of those were seen once. The ten largest make up 0.69% of the sample.

The sample comprised PBMCs. The source of this sequence is a middle-aged woman in good health and CMV-seronegative.

The CDR3 is CASSAVRVRGYTF. The bases read TGTGCCAGTAGTGCCGTACGGGTACGGGGCTACACCTTC. Recombination connected TRBV19 to TRBJ1-2, with the D gene too uncertain to name. CDR1 LNHDA and CDR2 SQIVND were looked up in the germline V gene (reference sequence). From cysteine to phenylalanine, the CDR3 is 13 amino acids long. Here the CDR3 DNA is all that survives: 39 bases in frame from base 1. Deletion took 5 bases off V and 8 bases off J, with a span of 15 bases between the germline ends.